A selection of T cell receptor beta chains follows, all from one sample in a study of shared clonotypes between healthy human individuals. TCRdb's copy holds only in-frame clones and misses some; the assay was immunoSEQ multiplex PCR. The sample consists of over 1.4 million clones, over 95% of them appearing once. The sequenced sample was naive CD4+ T cells sorted from blood. These receptors were collected from a man younger than 40 in good health. Each CDR3 is given with its conserved first and last residue. A D gene is named only where the DNA matches it firmly. Only some rows state a clone size, as once, few, many or a class for expanded clones.

abundance: -
d_gene: -
v_gene: TRBV7-8
j_gene: TRBJ2-4
CDR3aa: CASSFRAPTDIQYF
CDR3nt: TGTGCCAGCAGCTTCCGGGCGCCCACTGACATTCAGTACTTC

abundance: once
d_gene: -
v_gene: TRBV7-2
j_gene: TRBJ2-7
CDR3aa: CASSLGQNYEQYF
CDR3nt: TGTGCCAGCAGCTTAGGCCAGAACTACGAGCAGTACTTC

abundance: -
d_gene: -
v_gene: TRBV5-1
j_gene: TRBJ1-2
CDR3aa: CASSLEGLRGVNYGYTF
CDR3nt: TGCGCCAGCAGCTTGGAAGGTCTGCGGGGGGTTAACTATGGCTACACCTTC

abundance: -
d_gene: -
v_gene: TRBV27
j_gene: TRBJ2-5
CDR3aa: CASSFFRWGSKETQYF
CDR3nt: TGTGCCAGCAGTTTCTTCCGATGGGGGTCTAAAGAGACCCAGTACTTC

abundance: -
d_gene: TRBD1
v_gene: TRBV15
j_gene: TRBJ2-5
CDR3aa: CATSRDPGQEETQYF
CDR3nt: TGTGCCACCAGCAGAGACCCGGGACAGGAAGAGACCCAGTACTTC

abundance: -
d_gene: -
v_gene: TRBV7-9
j_gene: TRBJ1-1
CDR3aa: CASSILQGHSFQGSTEAFF
CDR3nt: TGTGCCAGCAGCATTCTTCAGGGGCACTCCTTCCAAGGATCCACTGAAGCTTTCTTT

abundance: -
d_gene: TRBD1
v_gene: TRBV18
j_gene: TRBJ2-6
CDR3aa: CASCTGVGANVLTF
CDR3nt: TGTGCCAGCTGTACAGGGGTTGGGGCCAACGTCCTGACTTTC

abundance: -
d_gene: -
v_gene: TRBV6-1
j_gene: TRBJ1-5
CDR3aa: CASSLGGDQPQHF
CDR3nt: TGTGCCAGCAGTCTAGGCGGGGATCAGCCCCAGCATTTT

abundance: -
d_gene: TRBD1
v_gene: TRBV7-8
j_gene: TRBJ1-1
CDR3aa: CASSARTGEAFF
CDR3nt: TGTGCCAGCAGCGCAAGGACAGGGGAGGCTTTCTTT

abundance: -
d_gene: TRBD1
v_gene: TRBV7-9
j_gene: TRBJ2-3
CDR3aa: CASSLVQNRGYADTQYF
CDR3nt: TGTGCCAGCAGCTTAGTTCAAAACAGGGGATACGCAGATACGCAGTATTTT

abundance: -
d_gene: TRBD1
v_gene: TRBV6-6
j_gene: TRBJ1-5
CDR3aa: CASQGQGSQPQHF
CDR3nt: TGTGCCAGCCAGGGACAGGGGAGTCAGCCCCAGCATTTT

abundance: -
d_gene: TRBD1
v_gene: TRBV6-1
j_gene: TRBJ2-7
CDR3aa: CASSQGAAYEQYF
CDR3nt: TGTGCCAGCAGCCAGGGGGCGGCCTACGAGCAGTACTTC

abundance: -
d_gene: -
v_gene: TRBV10-3
j_gene: TRBJ2-1
CDR3aa: CAIRSAQGSGYNEQFF
CDR3nt: TGTGCCATCCGATCTGCGCAGGGTTCGGGTTACAATGAGCAGTTCTTC

abundance: -
d_gene: -
v_gene: TRBV19
j_gene: TRBJ1-5
CDR3aa: CASTGGGNQPQHF
CDR3nt: TGTGCCAGTACAGGAGGCGGGAATCAGCCCCAGCATTTT

abundance: -
d_gene: -
v_gene: TRBV30
j_gene: TRBJ1-4
CDR3aa: CAWSRELTNEKLFF
CDR3nt: TGTGCCTGGAGTAGGGAATTGACTAATGAAAAACTGTTTTTT

abundance: -
d_gene: -
v_gene: TRBV7-2
j_gene: TRBJ2-3
CDR3aa: CASRRGRTLQSGTDTQYF
CDR3nt: TGTGCCAGCAGGCGCGGGCGGACTCTCCAATCAGGCACAGATACGCAGTATTTT

abundance: -
d_gene: -
v_gene: TRBV5-1
j_gene: TRBJ2-2
CDR3aa: CASSLKGSGGELFF
CDR3nt: TGCGCCAGCAGCTTAAAGGGTTCGGGCGGGGAGCTGTTTTTT

abundance: -
d_gene: -
v_gene: TRBV5-1
j_gene: TRBJ2-3
CDR3aa: CASSLFPDRTDTQYF
CDR3nt: TGCGCCAGCAGCTTGTTTCCGGACCGCACAGATACGCAGTATTTT

abundance: -
d_gene: TRBD1
v_gene: TRBV28
j_gene: TRBJ2-2
CDR3aa: CASSSARDRFHQGTGELFF
CDR3nt: TGTGCCAGCAGTTCTGCAAGGGACAGGTTCCACCAGGGGACCGGGGAGCTGTTTTTT

abundance: -
d_gene: -
v_gene: TRBV9
j_gene: TRBJ2-7
CDR3aa: CASSDLWGEQYF
CDR3nt: TGTGCCAGCAGCGACCTCTGGGGGGAGCAGTACTTC

abundance: -
d_gene: -
v_gene: TRBV5-1
j_gene: TRBJ2-1
CDR3aa: CASSLRIGDSYNEQFF
CDR3nt: TGCGCCAGCAGCCTACGGATAGGGGACTCTTACAATGAGCAGTTCTTC

abundance: once
d_gene: TRBD2
v_gene: TRBV7-9
j_gene: TRBJ2-7
CDR3aa: CASSLISGGYEQYF
CDR3nt: TGTGCCAGCAGCTTAATTAGCGGGGGTTACGAGCAGTACTTC

abundance: -
d_gene: -
v_gene: TRBV7-9
j_gene: TRBJ2-7
CDR3aa: CASSSVYEQYF
CDR3nt: TGTGCCAGCAGTAGCGTCTACGAGCAGTACTTC

abundance: -
d_gene: TRBD2
v_gene: TRBV7-2
j_gene: TRBJ2-7
CDR3aa: CASSLEGASGAYEQYF
CDR3nt: TGTGCCAGCAGCTTAGAAGGGGCTAGCGGGGCGTACGAGCAGTACTTC

abundance: -
d_gene: -
v_gene: TRBV21-1
j_gene: TRBJ2-3
CDR3aa: CASSHQPDTQYF
CDR3nt: TGTGCCAGCAGCCATCAACCAGATACGCAGTATTTT

abundance: -
d_gene: -
v_gene: TRBV6-6
j_gene: TRBJ2-3
CDR3aa: CASSYPVDTQYF
CDR3nt: TGTGCCAGCAGTTACCCAGTAGATACGCAGTATTTT

abundance: -
d_gene: -
v_gene: TRBV30
j_gene: TRBJ2-2
CDR3aa: CAWMPDTGELFF
CDR3nt: TGTGCCTGGATGCCAGACACCGGGGAGCTGTTTTTT

abundance: -
d_gene: -
v_gene: TRBV10-1
j_gene: TRBJ1-4
CDR3aa: CASSESSTNEKLFF
CDR3nt: TGCGCCAGCAGTGAGTCTTCAACTAATGAAAAACTGTTTTTT

abundance: -
d_gene: -
v_gene: TRBV27
j_gene: TRBJ2-7
CDR3aa: CASRSWGSSYEQYF
CDR3nt: TGTGCCAGCAGGTCTTGGGGGAGCTCCTACGAGCAGTACTTC

abundance: -
d_gene: TRBD1
v_gene: TRBV7-6
j_gene: TRBJ1-1
CDR3aa: CASSNRPGQGNTEAFF
CDR3nt: TGTGCCAGCAGCAACCGACCGGGACAGGGGAACACTGAAGCTTTCTTT

abundance: -
d_gene: TRBD1
v_gene: TRBV9
j_gene: TRBJ1-3
CDR3aa: CASSSGDSASRGNTIYF
CDR3nt: TGTGCCAGCAGCTCGGGGGACAGTGCCTCAAGGGGAAACACCATATATTTT

abundance: -
d_gene: -
v_gene: TRBV29-1
j_gene: TRBJ2-7
CDR3aa: CSVELGAYEQYF
CDR3nt: TGCAGCGTCGAACTAGGGGCCTACGAGCAGTACTTC

abundance: once
d_gene: TRBD1
v_gene: TRBV5-5
j_gene: TRBJ2-1
CDR3aa: CASSLTGQSYNEQFF
CDR3nt: TGTGCCAGCAGCTTGACGGGACAGAGCTACAATGAGCAGTTCTTC

abundance: -
d_gene: -
v_gene: TRBV7-2
j_gene: TRBJ2-1
CDR3aa: CASTEARNEQFF
CDR3nt: TGTGCCAGCACCGAAGCCCGCAATGAGCAGTTCTTC

abundance: -
d_gene: -
v_gene: TRBV7-8
j_gene: TRBJ1-2
CDR3aa: CASSIMGAAAYGYTF
CDR3nt: TGTGCCAGCAGCATTATGGGGGCCGCTGCTTACGGCTACACCTTC

abundance: once
d_gene: TRBD1
v_gene: TRBV10-3
j_gene: TRBJ1-1
CDR3aa: CAISQGAGRFAEAFF
CDR3nt: TGTGCCATCAGTCAGGGGGCCGGGAGGTTCGCTGAAGCTTTCTTT

abundance: -
d_gene: -
v_gene: TRBV11-2
j_gene: TRBJ1-1
CDR3aa: CASSPRTENTEAFF
CDR3nt: TGTGCCAGCAGCCCTAGGACAGAAAACACTGAAGCTTTCTTT

abundance: -
d_gene: TRBD1
v_gene: TRBV9
j_gene: TRBJ2-7
CDR3aa: CASSVRTGDEQYF
CDR3nt: TGCGCCAGCAGCGTAAGGACAGGGGACGAGCAGTACTTC

abundance: -
d_gene: -
v_gene: TRBV10-3
j_gene: TRBJ1-4
CDR3aa: CAISDPTGTNEKLFF
CDR3nt: TGTGCCATCAGTGACCCTACCGGGACTAATGAAAAACTGTTTTTT

abundance: -
d_gene: -
v_gene: TRBV5-5
j_gene: TRBJ1-2
CDR3aa: CASSRRQATWGYTF
CDR3nt: TGTGCCAGCAGCCGAAGACAGGCCACTTGGGGCTACACCTTC

abundance: -
d_gene: -
v_gene: TRBV27
j_gene: TRBJ2-7
CDR3aa: CASSWNTGHPPYEQYF
CDR3nt: TGTGCCAGCAGTTGGAACACAGGGCACCCTCCCTACGAGCAGTACTTC

abundance: -
d_gene: TRBD1
v_gene: TRBV19
j_gene: TRBJ2-2
CDR3aa: CASTILRSTSGQGFFRELFF
CDR3nt: TGTGCCAGTACCATACTCCGCTCAACCTCGGGACAGGGTTTTTTCCGGGAGCTGTTTTTT

abundance: -
d_gene: -
v_gene: TRBV27
j_gene: TRBJ1-4
CDR3aa: CASRIKQGPNEKLFF
CDR3nt: TGTGCCAGCAGGATAAAACAGGGACCTAATGAAAAACTGTTTTTT

abundance: -
d_gene: -
v_gene: TRBV11-3
j_gene: TRBJ2-3
CDR3aa: CASGRAGTDTQYF
CDR3nt: TGTGCCAGCGGACGGGCTGGCACAGATACGCAGTATTTT

abundance: -
d_gene: -
v_gene: TRBV18
j_gene: TRBJ2-7
CDR3aa: CASSPSSGEKDEQYF
CDR3nt: TGTGCCAGCTCACCTAGTTCGGGGGAGAAGGACGAGCAGTACTTC

abundance: -
d_gene: -
v_gene: TRBV10-3
j_gene: TRBJ2-5
CDR3aa: CAIGGVLEETQYF
CDR3nt: TGTGCCATCGGTGGCGTCCTAGAAGAGACCCAGTACTTC

abundance: -
d_gene: TRBD2
v_gene: TRBV7-2
j_gene: TRBJ2-2
CDR3aa: CASRGLAGVSGELFF
CDR3nt: TGTGCCAGCAGGGGACTAGCGGGAGTGTCCGGGGAGCTGTTTTTT

abundance: once
d_gene: -
v_gene: TRBV5-4
j_gene: TRBJ2-7
CDR3aa: CASSLGQVSIYEQYF
CDR3nt: TGTGCCAGCAGCTTGGGACAGGTTTCCATCTACGAGCAGTACTTC

abundance: few
d_gene: TRBD1
v_gene: TRBV30
j_gene: TRBJ2-7
CDR3aa: CAWSSAGGYEQYF
CDR3nt: TGTGCCTGGAGTTCGGCAGGGGGCTACGAGCAGTACTTC

abundance: -
d_gene: -
v_gene: TRBV19
j_gene: TRBJ2-5
CDR3aa: CASSIWNQETQYF
CDR3nt: TGTGCCAGTAGTATATGGAACCAAGAGACCCAGTACTTC

abundance: -
d_gene: TRBD1
v_gene: TRBV5-8
j_gene: TRBJ2-1
CDR3aa: CASSSGSGRGLNEQFF
CDR3nt: TGTGCCAGCAGCTCGGGGTCAGGCAGGGGGCTCAATGAGCAGTTCTTC

abundance: -
d_gene: -
v_gene: TRBV6-1
j_gene: TRBJ2-7
CDR3aa: CASSEFSGTLRSKEYF
CDR3nt: TGTGCCAGCAGTGAATTCTCCGGGACTCTCCGATCAAAGGAGTACTTC

abundance: -
d_gene: -
v_gene: TRBV7-9
j_gene: TRBJ2-7
CDR3aa: CASVPNARLQATYEQYF
CDR3nt: TGTGCCAGCGTTCCGAATGCCAGACTACAAGCCACGTACGAGCAGTACTTC